One and the same sample provided the 9 T cell receptor beta chains below, sequenced in a study of T cell repertoires in cytomegalovirus infection. These TCRs' antigens remain unknown. Via MiXCR, TCRdb re-called the reads, giving one row per CDR3 protein. There are under 70,000 distinct CDR3 sequences in the sample; roughly 32% occur only once, and 70% lies in the top ten. The specimen sequenced was PBMCs, sequenced either directly or after in vitro stimulation (not recorded which). These receptors all come from a human donor in good health (CMV status not recorded). Some clones in this sample may be carry-over from other donors' samples.

This clonotype has a handful of counts. The rearrangement uses TRBV19 and TRBJ2-7, with D unclear. The CDR3 totals 11 residues. CDR1 is LNHDA, CDR2 SQIVND, per germline (reference sequence). Trimming removed 3 bases at V and 3 bases at J, with 3 bases between. The CDR3 sequence: CASSIHYEQYF. For the CDR3, the DNA is TGTGCCAGTAGTATCCACTACGAGCAGTACTTC.

This rearrangement joins TRBV20-1 to TRBJ2-5; 10 nucleotides agree with TRBD1. The J segment lost 0 bases and the V segment lost 0 bases, leaving 1 base of the junction unmatched. The CDR3 extends over 15 amino acids. CDR1 is DFQATT, CDR2 SNEGSKA, per germline (reference sequence). The CDR3 nucleotides are TGCAGTGCTAGAGAGGGGACAGGGGACCAAGAGACCCAGTACTTC. This translates into CSAREGTGDQETQYF.

The chain uses TRBV7-2 and TRBJ1-2; D remains unclear. Trimming took off 5 bases at V and 6 bases at J, with 19 bases between the two ends. The CDR3 sequence is 15 residues long. Germline assignment: CDR1 SGHTA and CDR2 FQGNSA. The CDR3 is CASSRRRPAFDGYTF. The CDR3 DNA reads as TGTGCCAGCAGCCGAAGGAGGCCGGCGTTTGATGGCTACACCTTC. The full variable domain, rest sourced from reference TRBV7-2 and TRBJ1-2, is GAGVSQSPSNKVTEKGKDVELRCDPISGHTALYWYRQSLGQGLEFLIYFQGNSAPDKSGLPSDRFSAERTGGSVSTLTIQRTQQEDSAVYLCASSRRRPAFDGYTFGSGTRLTVV.

The chain joins TRBV10-3 to TRBJ2-7; 8 bases map to TRBD2. The CDR3 extends over 15 amino acids. J lost 2 bases, V lost 3 bases, and 6 bases had no gene match. Looked up from germline, CDR1 is ENHRY and CDR2 is SYGVKD. The chain's CDR3 is CAISDNAGLAYEQYF. Here the CDR3 DNA reads TGTGCCATCAGTGATAATGCGGGACTAGCCTACGAGCAGTACTTC.

The gene calls are TRBV28 and TRBJ1-5; the match to TRBD1 covers 7 bases. Germline V CDR1 and CDR2: MDHEN, SYDVKM. The CDR3 has 13 amino acids. V was clipped by 4 bases and J by 7 bases; unmatched bases: 4. Here the CDR3 DNA reads TGTGCCAGCAGTTCAGGGGGAAGGCAGCCCCAGCATTTT. Translated, it gives CASSSGGRQPQHF. The full variable domain, with the rest looked up from reference TRBV28 and TRBJ1-5, is DVKVTQSSRYLVKRTGEKVFLECVQDMDHENMFWYRQDPGLGLRLIYFSYDVKMKEKGDIPEGYSVSREKKERFSLILESASTNQTSMYLCASSSGGRQPQHFGDGTRLSIL.

This clonotype was observed a handful of times. The V and J genes are TRBV30 and TRBJ1-6; D remains ambiguous. The germline CDR1 and CDR2 sequences are GTSNPN and SVGIG (reference sequence). The V and J ends lost 2 bases and 8 bases respectively, with 13 bases between them. The CDR3 length is 14 residues. The CDR3 DNA is TGTGCCTGGAGTATTCCGGGCGAGTATTCACCCCTCCACTTT. This sequence encodes CAWSIPGEYSPLHF. Full variable domain (remainder filled in from reference TRBV30 and TRBJ1-6): SQTIHQWPATLVQPVGSPLSLECTVEGTSNPNLYWYRQAAGRGLQLLFYSVGIGQISSEVPQNLSASRPQDRQFILSSKKLLLSDSGFYLCAWSIPGEYSPLHFGNGTRLTVT.

This clonotype is large within its sample. The CDR3 bases are TGTGCCAGCAGTTCCGCGCGATTGCCGACAGGGGAGAGGGAGACCCAGTACTTC. Residues: CASSSARLPTGERETQYF. The V and J genes are TRBV12-3 or TRBV12-4 and TRBJ2-5; 8 bases fit TRBD1. The ends lost 4 bases at V and 5 bases at J; junction bases unmatched: 18. The CDR3 loop spans 18 amino acids.

The CDR3 nucleotides read TGTGCCAGCAGCTTACTCGGGGGTTCGCGAGACTTGAATCCCAAGGTGTACTTC. It is translated as CASSLLGGSRDLNPKVYF. The rearrangement uses TRBV7-4 and TRBJ2-7; maybe TRBD2 (6 bases). The CDR3 has 18 residues. V was trimmed by 2 bases and J by 12 bases, leaving 32 bases between them. Germline-derived CDR1 and CDR2 are SGHVT and SQSDAQ.

This clonotype is labeled medium-sized (0.01 to 0.1%). The chain is built from TRBV7-6 and TRBJ1-4, with 8 nucleotides matching TRBD1. Germline CDR1 and CDR2: SGHVS and FNYEAQ. With V trimmed by 5 bases and J by 4 bases, 6 bases remained unmatched. The CDR3 has 15 amino acids. The CDR3 is CASSETGQGNEKLFF. DNA for the CDR3: TGTGCCAGCAGCGAGACCGGACAGGGTAATGAAAAACTGTTTTTT.